A single count supports the clone carrying this T cell receptor beta chain. Per the study methods: Amplification of reference gene primers was used by the study to estimate nucleated cell counts. TCRdb keeps only in-frame clones here, not all; method: immunoSEQ multiplex PCR. Clone size and V and J calls were adopted from that table, with D and trimming inferred from the DNA. Of around 250,000 clones listed, 85% are singletons. The data were obtained in a study of blood T cell repertoires in COVID-19. Study background: Acute and convalescent COVID-19 specimens originated in the United States, Italy and Spain. T cells, B-cell-depleted T cells, or PBMCs provided the cDNA or gDNA that served as material.

Losses at the gene ends were 0 bases for V and 5 bases for J; bases not matched to a gene: 4. This CDR3 contains 15 residues. The germline V gene encodes CDR1 SEHNR and CDR2 FQNEAQ (reference sequence). The sequence was obtained from a man over 45 with active or convalescent COVID-19. Sequencing was performed on peripheral blood. The rearrangement joins TRBV7-9 to TRBJ2-1, with 7 bases aligning to TRBD2. The CDR3 sequence: CASSLASSGDNEQFF. The DNA for the CDR3 is TGTGCCAGCAGCTTAGCTTCTAGCGGTGACAATGAGCAGTTCTTC.